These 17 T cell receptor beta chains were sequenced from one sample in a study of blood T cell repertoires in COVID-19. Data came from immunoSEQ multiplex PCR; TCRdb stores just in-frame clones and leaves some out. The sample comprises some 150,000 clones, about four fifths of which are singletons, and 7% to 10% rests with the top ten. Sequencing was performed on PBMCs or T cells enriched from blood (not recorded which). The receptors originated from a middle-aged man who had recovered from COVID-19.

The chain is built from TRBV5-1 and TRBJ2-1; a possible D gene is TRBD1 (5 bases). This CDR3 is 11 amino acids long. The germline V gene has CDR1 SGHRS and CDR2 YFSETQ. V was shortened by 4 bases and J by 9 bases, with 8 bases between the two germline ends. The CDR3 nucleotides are TGCGCCAGCAGCCAGGGTCCTGAGCAGTTCTTC. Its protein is CASSQGPEQFF.

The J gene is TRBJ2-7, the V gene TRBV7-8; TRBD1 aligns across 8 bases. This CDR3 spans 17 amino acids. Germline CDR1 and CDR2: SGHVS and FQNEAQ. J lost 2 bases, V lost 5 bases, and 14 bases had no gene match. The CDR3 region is CASSPWGRGHKTYEQYF. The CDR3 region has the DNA TGTGCCAGCAGCCCCTGGGGCAGGGGGCACAAGACCTACGAGCAGTACTTC.

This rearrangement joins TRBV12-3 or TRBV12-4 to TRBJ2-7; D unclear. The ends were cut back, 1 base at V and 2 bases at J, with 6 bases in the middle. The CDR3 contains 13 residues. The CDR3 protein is CASSLDQAYEQYF. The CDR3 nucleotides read TGTGCCAGCAGTTTAGACCAGGCCTACGAGCAGTACTTC.

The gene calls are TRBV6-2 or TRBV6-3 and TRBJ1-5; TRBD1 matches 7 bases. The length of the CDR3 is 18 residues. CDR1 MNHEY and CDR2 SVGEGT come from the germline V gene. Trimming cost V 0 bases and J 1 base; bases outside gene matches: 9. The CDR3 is CASSYSETGILSNQPQHF. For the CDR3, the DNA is TGTGCCAGCAGTTACTCGGAGACAGGGATTCTCAGCAATCAGCCCCAGCATTTT.

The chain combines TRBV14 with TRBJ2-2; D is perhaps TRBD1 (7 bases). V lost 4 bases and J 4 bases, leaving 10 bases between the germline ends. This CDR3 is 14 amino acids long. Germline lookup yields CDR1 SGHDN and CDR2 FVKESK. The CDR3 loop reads CASSRQGGTGELFF. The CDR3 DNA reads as TGTGCCAGCAGCCGCCAGGGGGGCACCGGGGAGCTGTTTTTT. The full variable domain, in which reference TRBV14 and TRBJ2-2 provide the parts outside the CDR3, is EAGVTQFPSHSVIEKGQTVTLRCDPISGHDNLYWYRRVMGKEIKFLLHFVKESKQDESGMPNNRFLAERTGGTYSTLKVQPAELEDSGVYFCASSRQGGTGELFFGEGSRLTVL.

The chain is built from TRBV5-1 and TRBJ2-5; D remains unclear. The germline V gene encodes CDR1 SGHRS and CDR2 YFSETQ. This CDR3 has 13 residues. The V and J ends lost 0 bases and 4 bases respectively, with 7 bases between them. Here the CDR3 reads CASSLDSVETQYF. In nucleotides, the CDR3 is TGCGCCAGCAGCTTGGATTCTGTAGAGACCCAGTACTTC.

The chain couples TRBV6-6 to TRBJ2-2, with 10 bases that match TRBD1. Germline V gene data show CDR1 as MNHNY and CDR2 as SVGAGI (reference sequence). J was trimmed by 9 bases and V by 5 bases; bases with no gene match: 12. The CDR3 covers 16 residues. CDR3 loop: CASSRRTGGIQRELFF. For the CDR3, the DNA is TGTGCCAGCAGTCGACGGACAGGGGGGATCCAGAGGGAGCTGTTTTTT.

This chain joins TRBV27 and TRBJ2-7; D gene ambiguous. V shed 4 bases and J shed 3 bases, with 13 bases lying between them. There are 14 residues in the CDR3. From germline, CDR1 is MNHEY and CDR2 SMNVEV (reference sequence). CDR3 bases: TGTGCCAGCAGTTACAAAAAACCAAACTACGAGCAGTACTTC. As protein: CASSYKKPNYEQYF.

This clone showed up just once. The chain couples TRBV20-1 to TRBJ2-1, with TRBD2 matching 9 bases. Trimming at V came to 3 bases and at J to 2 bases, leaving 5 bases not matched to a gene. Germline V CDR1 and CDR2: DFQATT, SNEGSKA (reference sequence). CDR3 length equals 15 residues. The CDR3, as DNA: TGCAGTGCTAGTTTAGCGGGGGTACCCTACAATGAGCAGTTCTTC. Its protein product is CSASLAGVPYNEQFF.

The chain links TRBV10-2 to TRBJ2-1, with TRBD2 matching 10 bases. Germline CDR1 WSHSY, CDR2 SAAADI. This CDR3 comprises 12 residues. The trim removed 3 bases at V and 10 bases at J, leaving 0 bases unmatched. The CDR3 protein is CASSELAGEQFF. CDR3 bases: TGCGCCAGCAGTGAACTAGCGGGGGAGCAGTTCTTC.

The CDR3 bases are TGTGCCAGCAGCTTAGCGCAGTGGCTAGCGGGGGTCGATACGCAGTATTTT. Residues: CASSLAQWLAGVDTQYF. The rearrangement joins TRBV7-9 to TRBJ2-3; 10 nucleotides agree with TRBD2. Looked up from germline, CDR1 is SEHNR and CDR2 is FQNEAQ (reference sequence). Trimming took 0 bases from V and 6 from J; bases not matched to a gene: 9. CDR3 length: 17 residues.

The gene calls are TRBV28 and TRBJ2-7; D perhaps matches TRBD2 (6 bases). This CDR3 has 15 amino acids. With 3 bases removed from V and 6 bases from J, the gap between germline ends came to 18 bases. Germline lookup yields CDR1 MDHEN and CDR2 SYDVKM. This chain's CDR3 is CASSFVGTAVPEQYF. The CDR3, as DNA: TGTGCCAGCAGTTTTGTTGGGACTGCGGTCCCCGAGCAGTACTTC.

CDR3 bases: TGTGCCAGCAGTCACTTAGCGGGGACCCGCACAGATACGCAGTATTTT. Its protein is CASSHLAGTRTDTQYF. The rearrangement links TRBV9 to TRBJ2-3; 8 bases map to TRBD2. The CDR3 is 16 amino acids. In germline, CDR1 is SGDLS, CDR2 YYNGEE. V shed 5 bases and J 1 base; nucleotides not matched to a gene: 9.

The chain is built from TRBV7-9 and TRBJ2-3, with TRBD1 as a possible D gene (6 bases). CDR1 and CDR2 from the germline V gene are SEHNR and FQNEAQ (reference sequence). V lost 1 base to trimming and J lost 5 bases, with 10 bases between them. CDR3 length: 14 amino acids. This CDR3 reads CASSLGRGVDTQYF. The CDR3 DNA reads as TGTGCCAGCAGCTTAGGCAGGGGAGTAGATACGCAGTATTTT.

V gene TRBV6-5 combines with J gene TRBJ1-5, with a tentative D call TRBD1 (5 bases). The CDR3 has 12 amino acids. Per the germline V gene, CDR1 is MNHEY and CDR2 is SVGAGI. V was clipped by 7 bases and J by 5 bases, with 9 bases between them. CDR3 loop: CASIQGYQPQHF. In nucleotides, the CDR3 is TGTGCCAGCATCCAGGGTTATCAGCCCCAGCATTTT.

The CDR3 loop is CASSPLRAKNTEAFF. CDR3 DNA: TGTGCCAGCTCACCGCTCAGGGCCAAGAACACTGAAGCTTTCTTT. The rearrangement uses TRBV18 and TRBJ1-1; tentatively, D is TRBD1 (5 bases). Germline CDR1 is KGHSH and CDR2 is LQKENI. The CDR3 sequence is 15 residues long. The ends were cut back, 3 bases at V and 1 base at J, with 12 bases in the middle.

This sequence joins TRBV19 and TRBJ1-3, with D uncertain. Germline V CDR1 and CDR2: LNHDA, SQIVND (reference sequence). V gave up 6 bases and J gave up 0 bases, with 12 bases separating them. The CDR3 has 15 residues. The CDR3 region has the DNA TGTGCCAGTAGACTCGACACGAGCTCTGGAAACACCATATATTTT. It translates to CASRLDTSSGNTIYF.